Following are 18 T cell receptor beta chains from one sample sequenced in a study of blood T cell repertoires in COVID-19. Produced via immunoSEQ multiplex PCR; TCRdb's table is partial and in-frame only. Counted here are approximately 110,000 clones, about 87% occurring once; the ten biggest clones make up about 4.8%. Source material: peripheral blood. Receptors originate from a woman between 50 and 59 years old with acute or convalescent COVID-19.

The J gene is TRBJ1-1, the V gene TRBV5-1; 8 bases are shared with TRBD1. The CDR3 is 14 residues long. Germline V gene lookup returns CDR1 SGHRS and CDR2 YFSETQ. V was pared by 4 bases and J by 1 base, with 3 bases of the junction left unmatched. The CDR3 region has the DNA TGCGCCAGCAGCCCGGGACAGGAGAACACTGAAGCTTTCTTT. Its protein is CASSPGQENTEAFF.

The chain couples TRBV19 to TRBJ2-1; 7 bases agree with TRBD2. Germline loops: CDR1 LNHDA, CDR2 SQIVND (reference sequence). The CDR3 length is 15 residues. With 4 bases clipped from V and 0 bases from J, the junction kept 3 bases outside the gene matches. The CDR3 protein is CASSNRGSSYNEQFF. The CDR3 DNA is TGTGCCAGTAGTAATCGCGGGAGCTCCTACAATGAGCAGTTCTTC.

This clone was recorded once. The rearrangement joins TRBV2 to TRBJ1-3; unclear D gene. Germline CDR1 and CDR2: SNHLY and FYNNEI. The CDR3 totals 15 residues. V was cut by 2 bases and J by 1 base, with 9 bases left in between. CDR3 in amino acids: CASSERRGSGNTIYF. Here the CDR3 DNA reads TGTGCCAGCAGTGAACGGCGGGGTTCTGGAAACACCATATATTTT.

The genes are TRBV7-9 and TRBJ2-5; D ambiguous. The ends were cut back, 0 bases at V and 2 bases at J, with 10 bases in the middle. This CDR3 region has 15 residues. CDR1 SEHNR and CDR2 FQNEAQ come from the germline V gene (reference sequence). The CDR3: CASSLAPRQQETQYF. CDR3 sequence (DNA): TGTGCCAGCAGCTTAGCGCCGCGACAACAAGAGACCCAGTACTTC.

The chain links TRBV5-1 to TRBJ2-3, with D unclear. V lost 4 bases to trimming and J lost 2 bases, with 5 bases between them. The CDR3 contains 12 residues. Per the germline V gene, CDR1 is SGHRS and CDR2 is YFSETQ. As DNA, the CDR3 is TGCGCCAGCAGCCCTTCCACAGATACGCAGTATTTT. Translation gives CASSPSTDTQYF.

The chain joins TRBV28 to TRBJ1-4; weak D call: TRBD1 (6 bases). Looked up from germline, CDR1 is MDHEN and CDR2 is SYDVKM. Trimming took off 6 bases at V and 7 bases at J, with 15 bases between the two ends. The CDR3 has 14 amino acids. The DNA for the CDR3 is TGTGCCAGCAGACCGGAAGGGGGTGTTGAAAAACTGTTTTTT. This translates into CASRPEGGVEKLFF. The entire variable domain, with the rest obtained from reference TRBV28 and TRBJ1-4, is as follows: DVKVTQSSRYLVKRTGEKVFLECVQDMDHENMFWYRQDPGLGLRLIYFSYDVKMKEKGDIPEGYSVSREKKERFSLILESASTNQTSMYLCASRPEGGVEKLFFGSGTQLSVL.

This clone was counted only a few times. V gene TRBV5-1 combines with J gene TRBJ2-5, with a tentative D call TRBD2 (6 bases). V was cut by 0 bases and J by 10 bases, with 13 bases left in between. The germline V gene has CDR1 SGHRS and CDR2 YFSETQ. The CDR3 extends over 13 amino acids. The CDR3 sequence: CASSLGSGGGQYF. In nucleotides, the CDR3 is TGCGCCAGCAGCTTGGGTTCCGGGGGTGGCCAGTACTTC.

The chain's CDR3 is CASSLFPGQSSYEQYF. The CDR3 bases are TGTGCCAGCAGCTTATTCCCGGGACAGAGCTCCTACGAGCAGTACTTC. The chain carries TRBV11-2 and TRBJ2-7; TRBD1 agrees at 7 bases. The CDR3 is made up of 16 amino acids. V shed 2 bases and J 0 bases; nucleotides not matched to a gene: 7. Germline assignment: CDR1 SGHAT and CDR2 FQNNGV.

V usage is TRBV10-3 and J usage is TRBJ1-2; no definite D call. The CDR3 is 15 amino acids. Germline CDR1 is ENHRY and CDR2 is SYGVKD. Trimming left V 9 bases short and J 3 bases short, with 20 bases between. As DNA, the CDR3 is TGTGCCATAACAGCCAACCCTCTATTAGACTATGGCTACACCTTC. Protein sequence: CAITANPLLDYGYTF.

This chain uses TRBV6-5 with TRBJ2-1; 9 nucleotides agree with TRBD2. Germline V gene lookup returns CDR1 MNHEY and CDR2 SVGAGI. The CDR3 has 15 residues. The trim removed 6 bases at V and 4 bases at J, leaving 7 bases unmatched. For the CDR3, the DNA is TGTGCCAGCAGAGGGACTAGCACACAATACAATGAGCAGTTCTTC. Residues: CASRGTSTQYNEQFF.

The rearrangement joins TRBV12-3 or TRBV12-4 to TRBJ1-1; a possible D gene is TRBD1 (5 bases). CDR3 size: 12 residues. V was pared by 6 bases and J by 6 bases, with 11 bases between. The chain's CDR3 is CASSIPGPEAFF. For the CDR3, the DNA is TGTGCCAGCAGCATACCAGGGCCTGAAGCTTTCTTT.

V and J are TRBV28 and TRBJ1-4, with 8 bases fitting TRBD1. The CDR3 runs to 16 residues. The trim removed 3 bases at V and 5 bases at J, leaving 8 bases unmatched. Germline V gene sequence: CDR1 MDHEN, CDR2 SYDVKM. CDR3 loop: CASSLIGTGLNEKLFF. CDR3 DNA sequence: TGTGCCAGCAGTTTGATCGGGACAGGCCTAAATGAAAAACTGTTTTTT. Variable domain in full (rest from reference TRBV28 and TRBJ1-4): DVKVTQSSRYLVKRTGEKVFLECVQDMDHENMFWYRQDPGLGLRLIYFSYDVKMKEKGDIPEGYSVSREKKERFSLILESASTNQTSMYLCASSLIGTGLNEKLFFGSGTQLSVL.

The chain uses TRBV21-1 and TRBJ2-3; the table names TRBD2, a call not compared with the DNA. TRBV21-1 is deemed a pseudogene. The CDR3 sequence is 16 residues long. CDR3 amino acids: CASSKISLKGADTQYF. The CDR3 nucleotides are TGTGCCAGCAGCAAAATTTCCTTAAAGGGAGCAGATACGCAGTATTTT.

The gene calls are TRBV27 and TRBJ1-2; TRBD1 matches at 7 bases. The CDR3 is made up of 14 amino acids. Germline CDR1 reads MNHEY; CDR2 reads SMNVEV (reference sequence). Trimming removed 5 bases from V and 5 bases from J; junction bases left unmatched: 8. The chain's CDR3 is CASSAQGSPYGYTF. CDR3 bases: TGTGCCAGCAGTGCACAGGGGTCACCTTATGGCTACACCTTC.

This chain links TRBV24-1 with TRBJ1-3; D not certain. The germline gives CDR1 KGHDR, CDR2 SFDVKD. The CDR3 totals 13 residues. V gave up 4 bases and J gave up 4 bases, with 7 bases separating them. The CDR3 reads CATSDRSGNTIYF. The CDR3 DNA sequence: TGTGCCACCAGTGACAGATCCGGAAACACCATATATTTT.

V is TRBV4-1 and J is TRBJ1-1; tentatively, D is TRBD1 (5 bases). V was pared by 1 base and J by 5 bases, with 17 bases between. CDR1 and CDR2 (germline): MGHRA, YSYEKL. CDR3 length: 16 residues. The CDR3 loop is CASSQGPVTVVTEAFF. For the CDR3, the DNA is TGCGCCAGCAGCCAAGGACCCGTGACAGTCGTTACTGAAGCTTTCTTT.

This chain's CDR3 is CASSQDVNREISEQYF. As DNA, the CDR3 is TGTGCCAGCAGCCAAGATGTAAACAGGGAGATTAGCGAGCAGTACTTC. The chain is built from TRBV4-2 and TRBJ2-7; TRBD1 might be the D (6 bases). V lost 0 bases and J lost 6, with 18 bases in between. This CDR3 comprises 16 residues. Germline CDR1 reads LGHNA; CDR2 reads YNFKEQ.

The genes are TRBV5-5 and TRBJ1-2; D is possibly TRBD1 (6 bases). Germline assignment: CDR1 SGHKS and CDR2 YYEKEE (reference sequence). This CDR3 region has 14 residues. Trimming removed 2 bases from V and 2 bases from J, with 10 bases in between. CDR3 amino acids: CASSFGTGNYGYTF. CDR3 coding DNA: TGTGCCAGCAGCTTTGGCACAGGGAACTATGGCTACACCTTC.